The 3 T cell receptor beta chains below all came from one sample that was sequenced in a study of blood T cell repertoires in COVID-19. Measured with immunoSEQ multiplex PCR; TCRdb has only the in-frame clones, and not every one. The sample contains approximately 460,000 clones, 75% to 90% of which appear only once. The source material was peripheral blood. The receptors shown here come from a man aged 18 to 29 with COVID-19, enrolled during active disease.

The rearrangement links TRBV11-1 to TRBJ1-4; maybe TRBD1 (5 bases). This CDR3 has 13 residues. Trimming removed 5 bases from V and 4 bases from J, with 8 bases in between. Germline loops: CDR1 SGHAT, CDR2 FQDESV (reference sequence). The CDR3 DNA sequence: TGTGCCAGCAGCCCGACAGTTAATGAAAAACTGTTTTTT. This gives the protein CASSPTVNEKLFF.

V gene TRBV2 combines with J gene TRBJ2-6, with TRBD1 as a possible D gene (5 bases). The CDR3 consists of 15 residues. V gave up 6 bases and J gave up 0 bases, with 9 bases separating them. CDR1 and CDR2 (germline): SNHLY, FYNNEI. The CDR3, as DNA: TGTGCCAGCAGCCCAGGGTCCTCTGGGGCCAACGTCCTGACTTTC. This codes for CASSPGSSGANVLTF.

In this sample, this clone turned up once. This CDR3 reads CSAERGEDTQYF. CDR3 in DNA: TGCAGCGCCGAGCGGGGAGAAGATACGCAGTATTTT. The chain combines TRBV29-1 with TRBJ2-3; 7 bases line up with TRBD2. CDR1 is SQVTM and CDR2 is ANQGSEA in the germline V gene. Trimming removed 7 bases from V and 5 bases from J; junction bases left unmatched: 6. This CDR3 is built from 12 residues.